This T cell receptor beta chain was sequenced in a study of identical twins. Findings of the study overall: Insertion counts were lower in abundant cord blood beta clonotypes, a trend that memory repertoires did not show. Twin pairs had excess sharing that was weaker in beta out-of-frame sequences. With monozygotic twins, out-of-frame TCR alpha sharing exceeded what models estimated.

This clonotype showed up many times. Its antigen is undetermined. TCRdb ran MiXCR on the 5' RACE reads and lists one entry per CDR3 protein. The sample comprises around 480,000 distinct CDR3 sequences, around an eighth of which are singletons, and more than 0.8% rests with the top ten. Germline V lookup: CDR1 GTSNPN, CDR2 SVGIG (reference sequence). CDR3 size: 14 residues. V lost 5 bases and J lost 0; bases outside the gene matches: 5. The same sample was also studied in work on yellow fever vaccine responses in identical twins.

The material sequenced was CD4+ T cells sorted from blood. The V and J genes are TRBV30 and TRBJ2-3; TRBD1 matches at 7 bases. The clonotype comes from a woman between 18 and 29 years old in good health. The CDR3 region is CAWGTEGSTDTQYF. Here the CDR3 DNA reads TGTGCCTGGGGGACAGAGGGTAGCACAGATACGCAGTATTTT.